This T cell receptor beta chain was observed in a study of cytomegalovirus exposure and HLA in healthy donors. PCR involved 60 Vbeta and 13 Jbeta primers. This table comes from immunoSEQ multiplex PCR, and its TCRdb copy is limited to in-frame clones, with some not included. The sample totals 150,000 to 200,000 clones. Germline lookup yields CDR1 SQVTM and CDR2 ANQGSEA. V lost 6 bases to trimming and J lost 1 base, with 12 bases between them. CDR3 length equals 13 residues. The rearrangement joins TRBV29-1 to TRBJ1-1, with D possibly being TRBD1 (6 bases). Sequencing was performed on PBMCs. The sequence derives from a young woman in good health and CMV-seropositive. The CDR3 sequence: CSVYGTPNTEAFF. The CDR3 nucleotides read TGCAGCGTCTACGGGACACCGAACACTGAAGCTTTCTTT.